The rows below give T cell receptor beta chains drawn from one sample of a study of identical twins. TCRdb used MiXCR to reprocess the 5' RACE reads, holding one entry per CDR3 protein. The table has about 240,000 distinct CDR3 sequences, 7.5% seen once. A further study also used this sample, focusing on yellow fever vaccine responses in identical twins.

The material sequenced was CD8+ T cells sorted from blood. The receptors come from a woman aged 18 to 35 in good health. Both conserved end residues are part of each CDR3. D genes are given only for firm matches. Clone size appears in some rows only: once, few, many, or a class for an expanded clone.

CASSHGWTSNTGELFF,TGTGCCAGCAGCCACGGTTGGACTTCGAACACCGGGGAGCTGTTTTTT,TRBV27,many,-,TRBJ2-2
CAQSRDRVEQFF,TGTGCCCAGTCCCGGGACAGGGTAGAGCAGTTCTTC,TRBV10-3,many,TRBD1,TRBJ2-1
CSAREGEGSSYEQYF,TGCAGTGCTAGAGAGGGGGAGGGTAGCTCCTACGAGCAGTACTTC,TRBV20-1,many,TRBD2,TRBJ2-7
CSARSGEINYGYTF,TGCAGTGCTAGGAGTGGAGAAATTAACTATGGCTACACCTTC,TRBV20-1,few,-,TRBJ1-2
CASSQGLAGGNTGELFF,TGTGCCAGCAGCCAAGGACTAGCGGGAGGTAACACCGGGGAGCTGTTTTTT,TRBV3-1,many,TRBD2,TRBJ2-2
CASSAYDATNEKLFF,TGTGCCAGCAGCGCCTATGATGCAACTAATGAAAAACTGTTTTTT,TRBV9,few,-,TRBJ1-4
CATSRDPGSSTDTQYF,TGTGCCACCAGCAGAGATCCTGGGAGCAGCACAGATACGCAGTATTTT,TRBV15,few,-,TRBJ2-3
CAISDRDRAGNSPLHF,TGTGCCATCAGTGACCGGGACAGGGCAGGGAATTCACCCCTCCACTTT,TRBV10-3,many,TRBD1,TRBJ1-6
CASSPSILKEGGGSETQYF,TGCGCCAGCAGCCCTAGTATCTTGAAGGAGGGCGGAGGAAGTGAGACCCAGTACTTC,TRBV5-1,-,-,TRBJ2-5
CASSSTSGVQETQYF,TGTGCCAGCAGCTCGACTAGCGGGGTCCAAGAGACCCAGTACTTC,TRBV7-8,many,TRBD2,TRBJ2-5
CSAWEATQYF,TGCAGTGCATGGGAGGCCACGCAGTATTTT,TRBV20-1,-,-,TRBJ2-3
CASSSPDVLTYEQYF,TGTGCCAGCAGCTCTCCGGACGTACTTACCTACGAGCAGTACTTC,TRBV5-5,few,-,TRBJ2-7
CATSGTSGTDTQYF,TGTGCCACCAGCGGGACTAGCGGCACAGATACGCAGTATTTT,TRBV15,many,TRBD2,TRBJ2-3
CASSQEDRYTDTQYF,TGCGCCAGCAGCCAAGAGGACAGATACACAGATACGCAGTATTTT,TRBV4-1,many,-,TRBJ2-3
CASSSTSGPYNEQFF,TGTGCCAGCAGCTCGACCTCAGGACCTTACAATGAGCAGTTCTTC,TRBV5-6,few,-,TRBJ2-1
CASSLAQANTGELFF,-,TRBV27,few,-,TRBJ2-2
CSASLTRGGISYNEQFF,TGCAGTGCTAGTTTAACGCGCGGGGGGATATCCTACAATGAGCAGTTCTTC,TRBV20-1,-,TRBD2,TRBJ2-1
CASSYLGQSNEKLFF,TGTGCCAGCAGTTACTTGGGACAAAGTAATGAAAAACTGTTTTTT,TRBV6-5,few,-,TRBJ1-4
CASSAQGDLAKNIQYF,TGTGCCAGCAGCGCACAGGGGGACCTAGCCAAAAACATTCAGTACTTC,TRBV9,-,TRBD1,TRBJ2-4
CAIRRTGAEAGGANVLTF,TGTGCCATCAGAAGGACAGGGGCCGAAGCAGGGGGGGCCAACGTCCTGACTTTC,TRBV10-3,few,TRBD1,TRBJ2-6
CASTRDGPTDTQYF,TGTGCCAGTACCCGGGACGGCCCCACAGATACGCAGTATTTT,TRBV19,-,-,TRBJ2-3
CATLLGNEQYF,TGTGCCACTCTCCTGGGTAACGAGCAGTACTTC,TRBV10-3,few,-,TRBJ2-7
CASSLPVIGGAQETQYF,TGTGCCAGCAGCTTACCGGTCATCGGGGGGGCCCAAGAGACCCAGTACTTC,TRBV7-8,few,TRBD2,TRBJ2-5
CASNLDRGQEKLFF,TGTGCCAGCAACTTAGACAGGGGGCAGGAAAAACTGTTTTTT,TRBV11-2,many,TRBD1,TRBJ1-4
CSALTQGNGELFF,TGCAGTGCTCTCACACAGGGGAACGGGGAGCTGTTTTTT,TRBV20-1,many,TRBD1,TRBJ2-2
CASSFGRSSTDTQYF,TGTGCCAGCAGCTTTGGCAGGTCCAGCACAGATACGCAGTATTTT,TRBV7-2,few,-,TRBJ2-3
CASRDRGDSYNSPLHF,TGTGCCAGCAGAGACAGGGGGGACTCCTATAATTCACCCCTCCACTTT,TRBV2,-,TRBD1,TRBJ1-6
CASSLGTETGVGAFF,TGCGCCAGCAGCTTAGGTACTGAGACAGGGGTAGGAGCTTTCTTT,TRBV5-1,-,TRBD1,TRBJ1-1
CASSPLDMNTEAFF,TGTGCCAGCAGCCCTCTGGATATGAACACTGAAGCTTTCTTT,TRBV11-2,-,-,TRBJ1-1
CASKGLLNTGELFF,TGTGCCAGCAAGGGACTCCTGAACACCGGGGAGCTGTTTTTT,TRBV7-9,many,-,TRBJ2-2
CASSYPAGDGFWTQYF,TGTGCCAGCAGTTACCCGGCAGGGGATGGTTTTTGGACCCAGTACTTC,TRBV6-5,many,-,TRBJ2-5
CASSQVGTSGGAVSDTQYF,TGTGCCAGCAGCCAAGTCGGGACTAGCGGGGGGGCCGTCTCAGATACGCAGTATTTT,TRBV4-2,few,TRBD2,TRBJ2-3
CSASEPGRGDTGELFF,TGCAGTGCTTCAGAGCCTGGGCGGGGGGACACCGGGGAGCTGTTTTTT,TRBV20-1,many,TRBD2,TRBJ2-2
CSATGTDPQSSTDTQYF,TGCAGCGCGACGGGGACAGATCCCCAGTCTAGCACAGATACGCAGTATTTT,TRBV20-1,few,TRBD1,TRBJ2-3
CASSLDPGTSGNTGELFF,TGTGCCAGCAGCTTAGATCCGGGGACTAGCGGGAACACCGGGGAGCTGTTTTTT,TRBV11-2,many,TRBD2,TRBJ2-2
CASSPPGQYNEKLFF,TGTGCCAGCAGCCCTCCGGGACAGTATAATGAAAAACTGTTTTTT,TRBV7-9,medium-sized,TRBD1,TRBJ1-4
CASRPGQGREKLFF,TGTGCCAGCAGACCGGGACAGGGTCGAGAAAAACTGTTTTTT,TRBV6-1,few,TRBD1,TRBJ1-4
CASSVVPDEQFF,TGTGCCAGCAGCGTAGTCCCCGATGAGCAGTTCTTC,TRBV9,many,-,TRBJ2-1
CSVEVRGHYNEQFF,TGCAGCGTTGAGGTCAGGGGCCATTACAATGAGCAGTTCTTC,TRBV29-1,many,-,TRBJ2-1
CASSVEGSADRETQYF,TGTGCCAGCAGCGTAGAGGGATCCGCCGACCGGGAGACCCAGTACTTC,TRBV9,-,-,TRBJ2-5
CSVDSGRGVYNEQFF,TGCAGCGTCGATAGCGGGAGAGGGGTATACAATGAGCAGTTCTTC,TRBV29-1,many,TRBD2,TRBJ2-1
CATSSQGQETQYF,TGTGCCACCAGCAGCCAGGGCCAAGAGACCCAGTACTTC,TRBV15,few,-,TRBJ2-5
CASSYTWQGATEAFF,TGTGCCAGCAGTTACACGTGGCAGGGGGCAACTGAAGCTTTCTTT,TRBV6-5,few,TRBD1,TRBJ1-1
CASSEAQAGGDYGYTF,TGTGCCAGCAGTGAAGCGCAGGCAGGAGGGGACTATGGCTACACCTTC,TRBV2,-,-,TRBJ1-2
CASSDGGNTEAFF,TGCGCCAGCAGCGACGGAGGTAACACTGAAGCTTTCTTT,TRBV5-1,many,-,TRBJ1-1
CASSLYGTEQFF,TGTGCCAGCAGTTTGTATGGGACTGAGCAGTTCTTC,TRBV27,many,-,TRBJ2-1
CASGQDTDTQYF,TGTGCCAGCGGGCAGGACACAGATACGCAGTATTTT,TRBV9,-,-,TRBJ2-3
CATSPNGREQFF,TGTGCCACCAGCCCAAATGGGCGGGAGCAGTTCTTC,TRBV15,few,-,TRBJ2-1
CASSSRTRNSYEQYF,TGTGCCAGCAGCTCCCGGACTAGGAACTCCTACGAGCAGTACTTC,TRBV11-3,few,TRBD2,TRBJ2-7
CASSDGGMVQYF,TGTGCCAGCAGCGACGGAGGGATGGTCCAGTACTTC,TRBV7-9,few,-,TRBJ2-5
CASSLGSGQPQHF,TGTGCCAGCAGCCTAGGGTCAGGGCAGCCCCAGCATTTT,TRBV7-9,-,-,TRBJ1-5
CSARDNEQFF,TGCAGTGCTAGAGATAATGAGCAGTTCTTC,TRBV20-1,many,-,TRBJ2-1
CASSRLAGATDTQYF,TGTGCCAGCAGTCGACTAGCGGGGGCGACAGATACGCAGTATTTT,TRBV6-4,many,TRBD2,TRBJ2-3
CATSREAGEAYEQYF,TGTGCCACCAGCAGAGAAGCGGGAGAAGCCTACGAGCAGTACTTC,TRBV15,few,TRBD2,TRBJ2-7
CASSLEYGSRNEQFF,TGTGCCAGCAGCTTAGAATACGGGAGCCGGAATGAGCAGTTCTTC,TRBV7-9,few,-,TRBJ2-1